This TCR beta chain was captured by sequencing in a study of graft-versus-host responses after intestinal transplantation. TCRdb keeps only in-frame clones here, not all; method: immunoSEQ multiplex PCR. This repertoire shows about 8,000 clones, about 97% found once; its top ten account for around 0.23%. Germline V CDR1 and CDR2: SGHRS, YFSETQ. V was shortened by 1 base and J by 5 bases, with 7 bases between the two germline ends. This CDR3 region has 12 residues. This rearrangement joins TRBV5-1 to TRBJ2-7; D is uncertain. This specimen consisted of PBMCs, obtained 23 days after intestinal transplant. The clonotype originates from a human patient who received an intestinal transplant, so some T cells may come from the graft donor. The CDR3 region has the DNA TGCGCCAGCAGCTTGAGGCAGGACGAGCAGTACTTC. Amino acid sequence: CASSLRQDEQYF. The variable domain in full, completed from reference TRBV5-1 and TRBJ2-7, reads KAGVTQTPRYLIKTRGQQVTLSCSPISGHRSVSWYQQTPGQGLQFLFEYFSETQRNKGNFPGRFSGRQFSNSRSEMNVSTLELGDSALYLCASSLRQDEQYFGPGTRLTVT.